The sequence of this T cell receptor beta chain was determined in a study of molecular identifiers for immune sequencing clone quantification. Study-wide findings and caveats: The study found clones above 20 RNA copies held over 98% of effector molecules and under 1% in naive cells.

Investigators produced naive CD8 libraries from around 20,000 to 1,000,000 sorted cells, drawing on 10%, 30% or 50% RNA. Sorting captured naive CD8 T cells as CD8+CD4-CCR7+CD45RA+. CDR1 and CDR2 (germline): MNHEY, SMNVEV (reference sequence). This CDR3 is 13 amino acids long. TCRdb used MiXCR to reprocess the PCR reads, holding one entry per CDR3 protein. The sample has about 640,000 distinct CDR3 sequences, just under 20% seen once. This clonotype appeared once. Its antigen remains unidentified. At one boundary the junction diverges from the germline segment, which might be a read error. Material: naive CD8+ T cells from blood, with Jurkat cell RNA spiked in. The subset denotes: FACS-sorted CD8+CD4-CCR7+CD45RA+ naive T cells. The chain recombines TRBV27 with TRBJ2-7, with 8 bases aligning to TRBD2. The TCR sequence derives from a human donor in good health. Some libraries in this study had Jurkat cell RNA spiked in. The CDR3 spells CAGSSGGAYEQYF. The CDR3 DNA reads TGTGCCGGCAGCTCCGGGGGGGCCTACGAGCAGTACTTC.